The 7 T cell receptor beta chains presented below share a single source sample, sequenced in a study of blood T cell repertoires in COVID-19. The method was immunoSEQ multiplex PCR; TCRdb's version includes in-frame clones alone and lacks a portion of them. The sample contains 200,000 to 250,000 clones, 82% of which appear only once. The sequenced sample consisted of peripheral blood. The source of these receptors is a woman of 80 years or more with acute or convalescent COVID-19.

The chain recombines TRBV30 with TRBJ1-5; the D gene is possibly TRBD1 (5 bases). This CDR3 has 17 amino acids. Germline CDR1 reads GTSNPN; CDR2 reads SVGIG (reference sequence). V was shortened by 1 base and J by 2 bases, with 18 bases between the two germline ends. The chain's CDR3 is CAWSGGGTLRGNQPQHF. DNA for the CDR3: TGTGCCTGGAGTGGTGGGGGGACCCTCAGGGGCAATCAGCCCCAGCATTTT.

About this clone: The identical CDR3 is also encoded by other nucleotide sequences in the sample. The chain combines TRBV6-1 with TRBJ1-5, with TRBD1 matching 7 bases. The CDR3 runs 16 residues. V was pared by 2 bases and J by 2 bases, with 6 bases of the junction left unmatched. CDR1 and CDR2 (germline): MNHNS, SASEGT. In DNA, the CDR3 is TGTGCCAGCAGTGAACGTCAGGGGGGCGGCAATCAGCCCCAGCATTTT. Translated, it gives CASSERQGGGNQPQHF.

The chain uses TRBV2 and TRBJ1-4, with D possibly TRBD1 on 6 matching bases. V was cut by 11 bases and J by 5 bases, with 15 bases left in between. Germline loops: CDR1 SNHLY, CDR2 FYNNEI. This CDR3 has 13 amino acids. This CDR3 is CASREQGNEKLFF. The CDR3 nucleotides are TGTGCCTCCCGGGAACAGGGAAATGAAAAACTGTTTTTT. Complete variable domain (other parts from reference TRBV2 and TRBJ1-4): EPEVTQTPSHQVTQMGQEVILRCVPISNHLYFYWYRQILGQKVEFLVSFYNNEISEKSEIFDDQFSVERPDGSNFTLKIRSTKLEDSAMYFCASREQGNEKLFFGSGTQLSVL.

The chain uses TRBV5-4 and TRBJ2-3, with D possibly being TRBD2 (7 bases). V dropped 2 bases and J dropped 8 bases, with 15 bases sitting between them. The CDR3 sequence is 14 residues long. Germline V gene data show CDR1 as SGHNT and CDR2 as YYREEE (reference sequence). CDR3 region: CASSFGGAQGTQYF. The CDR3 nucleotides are TGTGCCAGCAGCTTTGGGGGGGCCCAAGGTACGCAGTATTTT.

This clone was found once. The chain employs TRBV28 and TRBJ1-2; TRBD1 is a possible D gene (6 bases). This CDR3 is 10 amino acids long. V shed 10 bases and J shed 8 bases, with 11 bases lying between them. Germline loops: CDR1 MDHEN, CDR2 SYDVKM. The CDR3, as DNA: TGTGCCACCGCGGGGGGCGGCTACACCTTC. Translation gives CATAGGGYTF.

The CDR3 coding sequence is TGTGCCAGCAGCGTAGGACCCGGGGGTTTAAACACCGGGGAGCTGTTTTTT. It translates to CASSVGPGGLNTGELFF. The chain is built from TRBV9 and TRBJ2-2, with TRBD2 as a possible D gene (6 bases). There are 17 residues in the CDR3. Trimming removed 0 bases at V and 2 bases at J, with 14 bases between. Germline V gives CDR1 SGDLS, CDR2 YYNGEE.

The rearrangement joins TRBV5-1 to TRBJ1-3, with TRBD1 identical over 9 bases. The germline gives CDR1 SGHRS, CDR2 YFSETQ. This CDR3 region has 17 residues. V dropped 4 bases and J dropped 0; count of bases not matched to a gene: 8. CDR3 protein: CASSSRQGEASGNTIYF. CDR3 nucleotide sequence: TGCGCCAGCAGCAGTAGACAGGGGGAGGCCTCTGGAAACACCATATATTTT.